This T cell receptor (beta chain) derives from a study of T cells expressing NK-cell markers. Study-level information: Sorted CD3+CD56-NKG2C+, CD3+CD56+NKG2C+ and CD3+CD56+NKG2C- T cells supplied the TCR beta repertoires. Findings of the study overall: In a group of several donors, dominant NKG2C+ clonotypes represented roughly 1.0-7.5% of CD8+ T cells.

TCRdb reworked the 5' RACE reads into one entry per CDR3 protein, no DNA. This sample's clone table lists approximately 550,000 distinct CDR3 sequences. This CDR3 has 14 amino acids. Remarks on this clonotype: No antigen is known for it.

Sequenced: blood T cells: a sorted CD56 or NKG2C T cell subset, CD4+ or CD8+ T cells, or bulk PBMC T cells (not recorded which). The sequence came from a young man in good health. The chain employs TRBV12-3 or TRBV12-4 and TRBJ1-1. The CDR3: CASSLSWHGVKAFF.